These T cell receptor beta chains were read from a single sample in a study of blood T cell repertoires in COVID-19. Some clones are missing from TCRdb's copy, which holds only in-frame ones; the method was immunoSEQ multiplex PCR. The table has 120,000 or so clones, 84% seen once. The source material was PBMCs or T cells enriched from blood (not recorded which). These receptors were collected from a woman aged 25 to 39 who had recovered from COVID-19. Each CDR3 is given without its conserved first and last residue. The order of the fields is CDR3 protein, D gene, V gene, J gene. The D gene is left open where the match is weak.

CDR3: ASSHTGVAEAF; D: TRBD1; V: TRBV4-3; J: TRBJ1-1
CDR3: ASSLGGTGMRTDTQY; D: NA; V: TRBV7-9; J: TRBJ2-3
CDR3: ASSGGRRAPNSPLH; D: NA; V: TRBV5-5; J: TRBJ1-6
CDR3: ASSLSSGWLGGYT; D: NA; V: TRBV28; J: TRBJ1-2
CDR3: ASRDSLSTDTQY; D: NA; V: TRBV5-1; J: TRBJ2-3
CDR3: ATRGTGGTEAF; D: TRBD1; V: TRBV24-1; J: TRBJ1-1
CDR3: ASSPLAGQTDTQY; D: TRBD2; V: TRBV27; J: TRBJ2-3
CDR3: ASSQTVTYRETGELF; D: NA; V: TRBV3-1/TRBV3-2; J: TRBJ2-2
CDR3: ASSSVPGNTEAF; D: NA; V: TRBV28; J: TRBJ1-1
CDR3: ASRPLAGVGNEQF; D: TRBD2; V: TRBV6-4; J: TRBJ2-1
CDR3: ASRTGALGYT; D: TRBD1; V: TRBV28; J: TRBJ1-2
CDR3: ASRRGRGRAEKRGTEAF; D: NA; V: TRBV19; J: TRBJ1-1
CDR3: ASSRRVDGGELF; D: NA; V: TRBV5-1; J: TRBJ2-2
CDR3: ASSHQQGEVVSGYT; D: NA; V: TRBV4-1; J: TRBJ1-2
CDR3: ASSRDRGSAGYGYT; D: TRBD1; V: TRBV19; J: TRBJ1-2
CDR3: ASSEGTGLSTDTQY; D: TRBD1; V: TRBV25-1; J: TRBJ2-3
CDR3: ASSPTGVDSGNTIY; D: NA; V: TRBV18; J: TRBJ1-3
CDR3: ASSFRRGDTIY; D: NA; V: TRBV11-3; J: TRBJ1-3
CDR3: ASSPWTGLNTEAF; D: TRBD1; V: TRBV5-1; J: TRBJ1-1
CDR3: ATSDRTGGKGEQY; D: TRBD1; V: TRBV24-1; J: TRBJ2-7
CDR3: ASRRSPTSGEGAGELF; D: TRBD2; V: TRBV2; J: TRBJ2-2
CDR3: ASSPIGGGQADTQY; D: TRBD2; V: TRBV18; J: TRBJ2-3
CDR3: ASSEAGDRGGYT; D: TRBD1; V: TRBV2; J: TRBJ1-2
CDR3: ASSPRQGNQETQY; D: TRBD1; V: TRBV5-1; J: TRBJ2-5
CDR3: ASSWGQGTTGELF; D: TRBD1; V: TRBV11-3; J: TRBJ2-2
CDR3: ASSFPGEGNEQF; D: NA; V: TRBV7-3; J: TRBJ2-1
CDR3: ASSSVQGSNQPQH; D: NA; V: TRBV7-9; J: TRBJ1-5
CDR3: SVESAGANVLT; D: NA; V: TRBV29-1; J: TRBJ2-6
CDR3: ASSPQKITAGNTIY; D: NA; V: TRBV18; J: TRBJ1-3